The 11 T cell receptor beta chains below all came from one sample that was sequenced in a study of T cell responses to AZD1222 COVID-19 vaccine. The repertoire was sequenced with immunoSEQ multiplex PCR; TCRdb's copy has only in-frame clones and lacks some. The sample lists just over 60,000 clones; 76% were seen once. This specimen consisted of peripheral blood, obtained on day 0 of AZD1222 vaccination. The receptors were gathered from an adult in good health.

V gene TRBV11-2 combines with J gene TRBJ1-3, with a possible D match to TRBD1 (5 bases). Germline assignment: CDR1 SGHAT and CDR2 FQNNGV. The CDR3 spans 15 residues. V was clipped by 7 bases and J by 4 bases, with 17 bases between them. The CDR3 loop reads CASTRGGSLGNTIYF. The CDR3 DNA reads as TGTGCCAGCACCCGTGGGGGGTCGCTCGGAAACACCATATATTTT.

The chain couples TRBV5-4 to TRBJ1-2; possible D gene TRBD1, 6 bases. The germline V and J ends were trimmed by 3 bases and 5 bases, with 20 bases remaining between them. Germline V gives CDR1 SGHNT, CDR2 YYREEE (reference sequence). CDR3 length: 16 residues. CDR3 DNA sequence: TGTGCCAGCAGCTGGGGGTCAGGGCAGGGGACTTATGGCTACACCTTC. It codes for CASSWGSGQGTYGYTF.

This clone was seen a few times. This chain uses TRBV6-5 with TRBJ1-1, with 10 bases matching TRBD1. V was clipped by 2 bases and J by 4 bases; unmatched bases: 1. Germline lookup yields CDR1 MNHEY and CDR2 SVGAGI. The CDR3 spans 14 residues. The CDR3 spells CASSYRTGGTEAFF. CDR3 DNA sequence: TGTGCCAGCAGTTACCGGACAGGGGGCACTGAAGCTTTCTTT.

The gene calls are TRBV1 and TRBJ1-5. TRBV1 is an annotated pseudogene. The CDR3 has 12 residues. CDR3 coding DNA: TGCACCAGCAAAAGGGGCAATCAGCCCCAGCATTTT. Translated, it gives CTSKRGNQPQHF.

The V gene is TRBV28, the J gene TRBJ2-7; D not resolved. V lost 4 bases and J 2 bases, leaving 18 bases between the germline ends. Germline V CDR1 and CDR2: MDHEN, SYDVKM. This CDR3 is built from 16 residues. This CDR3 reads CASSSVVDTTTYEQYF. CDR3 in DNA: TGTGCCAGCAGTTCCGTGGTTGACACGACCACCTACGAGCAGTACTTC.

This clone was picked up one time. The V gene is TRBV29-1, the J gene TRBJ2-5; no clear D gene. This CDR3 is built from 12 residues. V gave up 2 bases and J gave up 3 bases, with 7 bases separating them. CDR1 SQVTM and CDR2 ANQGSEA come from the germline V gene. This CDR3 reads CSVEPPEETQYF. As DNA, the CDR3 is TGCAGCGTTGAACCCCCGGAAGAGACCCAGTACTTC.

The rearrangement links TRBV24-1 to TRBJ2-1; 8 bases are shared with TRBD2. The V and J ends lost 4 bases and 8 bases, in that order; junction bases with no gene match: 9. Germline V gives CDR1 KGHDR, CDR2 SFDVKD. This CDR3 region has 15 residues. CDR3: CATSDPGGGQDEQFF. The CDR3 DNA reads as TGTGCCACCAGTGACCCGGGGGGGGGCCAGGATGAGCAGTTCTTC.

Note on this clone: This CDR3 fails to terminate in the conserved phenylalanine or tryptophan, so it likely reflects a read error. The DNA is left out, because the CDR3 cannot be placed on it with certainty; the CDR3 is given as TCRdb lists it. The chain uses TRBV7-2 and TRBJ1-5; TRBD1, as called in the table, went unchecked against the DNA. CDR1 is SGHTA, CDR2 FQGNSA, per germline. The CDR3 is 11 residues long, counting both termini. The CDR3 sequence is CASSVSRGSRL.

The chain is built from TRBV24-1 and TRBJ2-2; D unclear. V was pared by 4 bases and J by 2 bases, with 4 bases between. From germline, CDR1 is KGHDR and CDR2 SFDVKD. The CDR3 has 13 residues. CDR3 region: CATSDQNTGELFF. CDR3 DNA: TGTGCCACCAGTGACCAAAACACCGGGGAGCTGTTTTTT.

J is TRBJ1-1 and V is TRBV7-3; 8 bases map to TRBD1. There are 15 residues in the CDR3. The V and J ends lost 4 bases and 4 bases, in that order; junction bases with no gene match: 8. The V gene's germline CDR1 is SGHTA and CDR2 FQGTGA. CDR3 sequence: CASSSQGALATEAFF. Here the CDR3 DNA reads TGTGCCAGCAGCTCCCAGGGGGCGCTGGCCACTGAAGCTTTCTTT. Looking up the rest from reference TRBV7-3 and TRBJ1-1 gives the full variable domain: GAGVSQTPSNKVTEKGKYVELRCDPISGHTALYWYRQSLGQGPEFLIYFQGTGAADDSGLPNDRFFAVRPEGSVSTLKIQRTERGDSAVYLCASSSQGALATEAFFGQGTRLTVV.

The chain has TRBV18 and TRBJ1-2; D remains ambiguous. The germline gives CDR1 KGHSH, CDR2 LQKENI. V dropped 3 bases and J dropped 2 bases, with 13 bases sitting between them. There are 15 residues in the CDR3. CDR3 DNA: TGTGCCAGCTCACCCTCACCCGAGAACAACTATGGCTACACCTTC. Translating it yields CASSPSPENNYGYTF.